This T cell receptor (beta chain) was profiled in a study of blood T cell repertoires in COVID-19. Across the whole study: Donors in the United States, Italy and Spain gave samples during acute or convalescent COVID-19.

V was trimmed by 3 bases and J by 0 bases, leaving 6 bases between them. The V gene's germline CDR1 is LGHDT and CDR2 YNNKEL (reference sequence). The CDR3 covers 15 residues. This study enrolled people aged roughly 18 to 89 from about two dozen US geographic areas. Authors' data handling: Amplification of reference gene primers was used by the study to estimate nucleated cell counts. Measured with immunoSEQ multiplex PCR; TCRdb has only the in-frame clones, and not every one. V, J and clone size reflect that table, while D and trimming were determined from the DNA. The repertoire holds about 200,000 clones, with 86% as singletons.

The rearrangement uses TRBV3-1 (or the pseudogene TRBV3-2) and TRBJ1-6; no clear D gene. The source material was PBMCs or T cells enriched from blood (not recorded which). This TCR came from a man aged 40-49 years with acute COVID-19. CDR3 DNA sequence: TGTGCCAGCAGCCAGGAGAGCTCCTATAATTCACCCCTCCACTTT. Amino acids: CASSQESSYNSPLHF.